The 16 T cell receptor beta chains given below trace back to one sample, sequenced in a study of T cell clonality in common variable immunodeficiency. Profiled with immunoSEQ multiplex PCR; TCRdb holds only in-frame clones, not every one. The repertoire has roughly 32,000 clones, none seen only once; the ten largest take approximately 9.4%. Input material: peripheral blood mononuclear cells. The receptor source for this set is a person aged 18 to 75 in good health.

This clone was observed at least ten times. The CDR3 here is CATSATSGRNEQFF. Partial CDR3 DNA: TGTGCCACCAGTGCGACTAGCGGGAGGAATGAG. This chain connects TRBV24-1 to TRBJ2-1; 13 bases fit TRBD2. The read finishes 3 residues shy of the CDR3 end, and the germline J gene is used to complete it. Germline CDR1 KGHDR, CDR2 SFDVKD. The CDR3 totals 14 residues. The V segment lost 5 bases and the J segment 7 bases; nucleotides outside the gene matches: 1.

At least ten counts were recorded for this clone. The part of the CDR3 DNA that was read is TGTGCCTTCGGACTAGCGGGACCCGGGGCCAACGTC. Its translation is CAFGLAGPGANV. The entire CDR3 sequence reads CAFGLAGPGANVLTF. The chain uses TRBV30 and TRBJ2-6; TRBD2 aligns across 12 bases. The CDR3 is cut off 3 residues early in the read; its end comes from the germline J gene. Germline V gives CDR1 GTSNPN, CDR2 SVGIG (reference sequence). This CDR3 has 15 residues. V lost 7 bases and J lost 4; bases outside the gene matches: 5.

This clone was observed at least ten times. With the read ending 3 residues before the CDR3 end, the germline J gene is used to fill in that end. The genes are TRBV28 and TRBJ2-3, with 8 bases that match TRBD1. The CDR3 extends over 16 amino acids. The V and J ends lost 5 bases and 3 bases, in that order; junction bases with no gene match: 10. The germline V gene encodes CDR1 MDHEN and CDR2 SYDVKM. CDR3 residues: CASSTSQGVGTDTQYF. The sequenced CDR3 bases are TGTGCCAGCAGTACCTCACAGGGGGTTGGAACAGATACG.

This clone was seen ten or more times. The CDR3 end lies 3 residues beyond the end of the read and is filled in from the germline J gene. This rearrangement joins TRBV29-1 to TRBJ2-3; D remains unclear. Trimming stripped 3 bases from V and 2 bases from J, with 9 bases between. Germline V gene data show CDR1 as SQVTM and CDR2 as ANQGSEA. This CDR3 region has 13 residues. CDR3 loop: CSVDPDSTDTQYF. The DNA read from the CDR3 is TGCAGCGTTGATCCAGACTCCACAGATACG.

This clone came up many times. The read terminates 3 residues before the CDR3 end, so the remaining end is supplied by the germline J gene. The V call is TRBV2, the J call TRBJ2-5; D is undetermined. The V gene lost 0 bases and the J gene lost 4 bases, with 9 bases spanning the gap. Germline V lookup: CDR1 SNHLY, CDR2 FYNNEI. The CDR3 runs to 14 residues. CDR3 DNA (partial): TGTGCCAGCAGTGAAGCGCTTCCGGGAGAGACC. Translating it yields CASSEALPGET. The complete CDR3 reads CASSEALPGETQYF.

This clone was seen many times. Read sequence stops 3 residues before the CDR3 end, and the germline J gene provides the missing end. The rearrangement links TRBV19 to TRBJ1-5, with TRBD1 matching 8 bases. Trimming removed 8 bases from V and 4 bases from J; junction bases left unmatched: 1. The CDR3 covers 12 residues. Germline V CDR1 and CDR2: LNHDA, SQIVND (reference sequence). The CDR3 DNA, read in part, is TGTGCCAGTCGACAGGGGAATCAGCCC. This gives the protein CASRQGNQP. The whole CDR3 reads CASRQGNQPQHF.

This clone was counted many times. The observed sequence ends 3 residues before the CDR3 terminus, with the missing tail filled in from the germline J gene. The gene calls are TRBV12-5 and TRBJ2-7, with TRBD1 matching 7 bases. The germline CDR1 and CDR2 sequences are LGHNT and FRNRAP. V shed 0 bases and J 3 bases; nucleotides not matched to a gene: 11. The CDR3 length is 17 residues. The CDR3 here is CASGLVKVTGVFYEQYF. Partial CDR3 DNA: TGTGCTAGTGGTTTGGTAAAAGTCACAGGGGTGTTCTACGAG.

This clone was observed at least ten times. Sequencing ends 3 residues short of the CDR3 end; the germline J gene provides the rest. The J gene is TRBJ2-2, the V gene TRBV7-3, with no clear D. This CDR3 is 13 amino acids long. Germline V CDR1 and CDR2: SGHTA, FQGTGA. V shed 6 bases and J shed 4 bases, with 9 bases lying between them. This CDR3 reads CASRPGSTGELFF. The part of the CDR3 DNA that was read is TGTGCCAGCAGACCCGGGTCCACCGGGGAG.

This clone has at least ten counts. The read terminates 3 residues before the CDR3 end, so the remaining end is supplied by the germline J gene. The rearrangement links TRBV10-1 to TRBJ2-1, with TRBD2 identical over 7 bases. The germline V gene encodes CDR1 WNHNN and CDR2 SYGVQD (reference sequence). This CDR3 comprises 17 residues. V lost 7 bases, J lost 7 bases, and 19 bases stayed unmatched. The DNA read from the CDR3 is TGCGCCAGCATTTTTCTTCCTGCACCCAGCGGGATAAATGAG. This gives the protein CASIFLPAPSGINE. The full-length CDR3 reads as CASIFLPAPSGINEQFF.

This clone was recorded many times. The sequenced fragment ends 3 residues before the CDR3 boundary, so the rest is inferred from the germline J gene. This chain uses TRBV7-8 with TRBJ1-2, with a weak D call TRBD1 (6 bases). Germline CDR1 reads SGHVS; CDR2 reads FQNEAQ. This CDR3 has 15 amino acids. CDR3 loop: CASSLSATGNGGYTF. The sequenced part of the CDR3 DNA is TGTGCCAGCAGCTTATCGGCAACAGGGAATGGCGGC.

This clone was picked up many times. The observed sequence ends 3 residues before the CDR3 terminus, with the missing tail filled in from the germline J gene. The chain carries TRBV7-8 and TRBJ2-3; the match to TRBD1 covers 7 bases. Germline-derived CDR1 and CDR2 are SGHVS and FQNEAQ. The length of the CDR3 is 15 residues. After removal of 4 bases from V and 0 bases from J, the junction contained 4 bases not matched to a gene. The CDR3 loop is CASSSTGWSTDTQYF. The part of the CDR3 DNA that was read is TGTGCCAGCAGCTCGACAGGGTGGAGCACAGATACG.

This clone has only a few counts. Partial CDR3 DNA: TGTGCCAGCTCACCCGGGACAGGGTACGAG. Encoded protein: CASSPGTGYE. Given in full, the CDR3 is CASSPGTGYEQYF. V is TRBV18 and J is TRBJ2-7; 9 positions match TRBD1. The CDR3 end lies 3 residues beyond the end of the read and is filled in from the germline J gene. The germline V gene has CDR1 KGHSH and CDR2 LQKENI. J lost 4 bases, V lost 3 bases, and 1 base had no gene match. The CDR3 has 13 amino acids.

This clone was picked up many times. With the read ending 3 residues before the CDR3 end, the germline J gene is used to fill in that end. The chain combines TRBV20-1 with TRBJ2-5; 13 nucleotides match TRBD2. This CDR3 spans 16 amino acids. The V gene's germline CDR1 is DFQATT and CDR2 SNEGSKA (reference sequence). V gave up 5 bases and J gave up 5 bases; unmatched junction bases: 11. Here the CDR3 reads CSARQGLAGREETQYF. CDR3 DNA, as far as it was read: TGCAGTGCTCGACAGGGACTAGCGGGAAGAGAGGAGACC.

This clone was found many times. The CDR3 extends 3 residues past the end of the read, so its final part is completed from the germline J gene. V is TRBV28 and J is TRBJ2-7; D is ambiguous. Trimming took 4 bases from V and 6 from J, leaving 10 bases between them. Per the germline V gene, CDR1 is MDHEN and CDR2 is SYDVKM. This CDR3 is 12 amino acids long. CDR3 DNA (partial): TGTGCCAGCAGTTCATGGTTCGGCGAG. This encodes CASSSWFGE. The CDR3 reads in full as CASSSWFGEQYF.

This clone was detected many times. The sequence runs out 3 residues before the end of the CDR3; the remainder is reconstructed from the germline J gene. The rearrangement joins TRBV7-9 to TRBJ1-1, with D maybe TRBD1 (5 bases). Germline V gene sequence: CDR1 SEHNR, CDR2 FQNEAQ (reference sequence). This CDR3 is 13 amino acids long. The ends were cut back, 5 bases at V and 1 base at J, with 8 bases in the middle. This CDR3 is CASSKTANTEAFF. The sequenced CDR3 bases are TGTGCCAGCAGCAAGACAGCGAACACTGAA.

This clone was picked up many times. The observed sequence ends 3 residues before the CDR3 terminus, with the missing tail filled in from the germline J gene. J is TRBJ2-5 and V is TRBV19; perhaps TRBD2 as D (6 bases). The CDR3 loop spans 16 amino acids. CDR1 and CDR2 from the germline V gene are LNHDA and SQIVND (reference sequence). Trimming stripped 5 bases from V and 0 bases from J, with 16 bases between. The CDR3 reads CASSPGRGRYQETQYF. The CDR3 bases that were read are TGTGCCAGTAGTCCGGGGAGAGGGAGGTACCAAGAGACC.